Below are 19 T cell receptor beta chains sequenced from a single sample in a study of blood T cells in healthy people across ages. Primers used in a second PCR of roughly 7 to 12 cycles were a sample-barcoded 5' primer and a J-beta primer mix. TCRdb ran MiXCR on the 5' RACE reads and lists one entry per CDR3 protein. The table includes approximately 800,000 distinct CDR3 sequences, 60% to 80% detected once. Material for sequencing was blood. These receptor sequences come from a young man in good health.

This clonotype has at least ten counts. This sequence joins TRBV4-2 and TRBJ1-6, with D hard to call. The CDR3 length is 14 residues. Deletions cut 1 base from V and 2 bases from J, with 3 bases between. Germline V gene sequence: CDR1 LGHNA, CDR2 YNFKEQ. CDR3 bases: TGTGCCAGCAGCCAAGGGACCTATAATTCACCCCTCCACTTT. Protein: CASSQGTYNSPLHF.

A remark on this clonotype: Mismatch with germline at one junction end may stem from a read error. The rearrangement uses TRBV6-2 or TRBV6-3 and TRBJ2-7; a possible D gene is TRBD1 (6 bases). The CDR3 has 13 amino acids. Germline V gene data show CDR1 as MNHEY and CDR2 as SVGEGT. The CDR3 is CASSYSRGAEQYF. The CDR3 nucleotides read TGCGCCAGCAGTTACTCCAGGGGAGCCGAGCAGTACTTC.

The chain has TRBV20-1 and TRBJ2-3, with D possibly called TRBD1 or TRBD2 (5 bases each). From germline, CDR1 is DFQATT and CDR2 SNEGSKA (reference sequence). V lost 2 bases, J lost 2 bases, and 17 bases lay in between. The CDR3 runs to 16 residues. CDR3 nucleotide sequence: TGCAGTGCTAGAAGGGGTGGGAGAACCTACACAGATACGCAGTATTTT. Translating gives CSARRGGRTYTDTQYF.

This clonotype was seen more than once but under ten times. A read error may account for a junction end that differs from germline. The DNA for the CDR3 is TGTGCTAGCAGCTTATACGAGAACACCGGGGAGCTGTTTTTT. Amino acid sequence: CASSLYENTGELFF. The chain employs TRBV7-7 and TRBJ2-2, with D unresolved. The CDR3 contains 14 residues. The germline CDR1 and CDR2 sequences are SSHAT and FNYEAQ (reference sequence).

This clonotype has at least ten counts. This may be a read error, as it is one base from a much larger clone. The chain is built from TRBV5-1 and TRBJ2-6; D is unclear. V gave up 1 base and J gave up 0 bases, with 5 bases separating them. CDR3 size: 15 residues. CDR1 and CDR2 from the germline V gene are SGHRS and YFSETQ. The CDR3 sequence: CASSLFDSGANVLTF. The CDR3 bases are TGCGCCAGCAGCTTGTTCGACTCTGGGGCCAACGTCCTGACTTTC.

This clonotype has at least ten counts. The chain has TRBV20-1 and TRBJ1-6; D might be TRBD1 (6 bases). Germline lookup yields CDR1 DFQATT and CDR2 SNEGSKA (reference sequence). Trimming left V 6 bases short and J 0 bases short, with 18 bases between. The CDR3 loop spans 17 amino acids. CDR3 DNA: TGCAGTGCCACACGGGGGGACACCGACTCCTATAATTCACCCCTCCACTTT. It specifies CSATRGDTDSYNSPLHF.

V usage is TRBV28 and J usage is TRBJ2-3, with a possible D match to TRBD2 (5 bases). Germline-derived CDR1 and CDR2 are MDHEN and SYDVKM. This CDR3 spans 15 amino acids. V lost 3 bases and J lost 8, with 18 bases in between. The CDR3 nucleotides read TGTGCCAGCAGTTTCGCCCGTAGTATTGGGAGTACGCAGTATTTT. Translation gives CASSFARSIGSTQYF.

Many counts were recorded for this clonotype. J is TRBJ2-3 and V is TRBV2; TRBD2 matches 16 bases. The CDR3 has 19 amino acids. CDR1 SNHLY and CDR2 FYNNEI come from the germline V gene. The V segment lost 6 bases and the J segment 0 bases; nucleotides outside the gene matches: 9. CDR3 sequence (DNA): TGTGCCAGCAGCGGCAGGGGACTAGCGGGGGGGGCTAGCACAGATACGCAGTATTTT. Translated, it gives CASSGRGLAGGASTDTQYF.

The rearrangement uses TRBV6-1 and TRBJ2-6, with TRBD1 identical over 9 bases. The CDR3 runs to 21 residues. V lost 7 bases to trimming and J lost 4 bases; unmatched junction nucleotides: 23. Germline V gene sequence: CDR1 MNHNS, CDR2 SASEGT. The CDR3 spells CASTQLGWDRVLSVGANVLTF. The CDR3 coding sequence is TGTGCCAGCACCCAACTCGGGTGGGACAGGGTATTATCGGTAGGGGCCAACGTCCTGACTTTC.

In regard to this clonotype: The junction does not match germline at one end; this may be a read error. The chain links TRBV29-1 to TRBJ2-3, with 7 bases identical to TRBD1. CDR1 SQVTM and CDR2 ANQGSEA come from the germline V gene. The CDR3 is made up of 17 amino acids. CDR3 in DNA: TGCAGCGTTGGGGCGATACAGGGGACCCTCACCACAGATATGCAGTATTTT. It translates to CSVGAIQGTLTTDMQYF.

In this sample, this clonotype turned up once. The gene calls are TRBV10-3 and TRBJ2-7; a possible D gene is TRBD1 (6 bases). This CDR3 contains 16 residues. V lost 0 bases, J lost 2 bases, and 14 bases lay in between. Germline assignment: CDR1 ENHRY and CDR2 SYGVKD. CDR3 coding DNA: TGTGCCATCAGTGAGTCGACGACAGGCCTCACCTACGAGCAGTACTTC. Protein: CAISESTTGLTYEQYF.

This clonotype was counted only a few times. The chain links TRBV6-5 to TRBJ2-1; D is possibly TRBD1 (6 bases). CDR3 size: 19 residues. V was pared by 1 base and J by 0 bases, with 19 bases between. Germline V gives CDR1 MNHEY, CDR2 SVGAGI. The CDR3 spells CASSYFLPQGRSSYNEQFF. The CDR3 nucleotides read TGTGCCAGCAGTTACTTTCTCCCACAGGGACGCAGCTCCTACAATGAGCAGTTCTTC.

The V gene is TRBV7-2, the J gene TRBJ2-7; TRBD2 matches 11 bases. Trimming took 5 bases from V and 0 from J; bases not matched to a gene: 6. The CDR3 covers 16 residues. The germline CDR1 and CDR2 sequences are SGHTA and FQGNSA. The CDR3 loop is CASSQEGLAASYEQYF. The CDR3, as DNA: TGTGCCAGCAGCCAAGAGGGACTAGCGGCCTCCTACGAGCAGTACTTC.

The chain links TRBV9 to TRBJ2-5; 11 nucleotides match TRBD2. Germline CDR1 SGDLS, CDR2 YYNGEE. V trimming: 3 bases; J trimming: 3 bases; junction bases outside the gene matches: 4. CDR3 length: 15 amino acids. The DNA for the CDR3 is TGTGCCAGCAGCGGGACGGGACTAGCGGAAGAGACCCAGTACTTC. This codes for CASSGTGLAEETQYF.

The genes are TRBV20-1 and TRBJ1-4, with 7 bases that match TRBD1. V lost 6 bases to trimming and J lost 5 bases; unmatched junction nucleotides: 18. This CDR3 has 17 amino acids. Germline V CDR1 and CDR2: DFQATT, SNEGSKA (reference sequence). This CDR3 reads CSARKPGRRGPNEKLFF. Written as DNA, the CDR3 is TGCAGTGCACGAAAACCGGGACGAAGGGGGCCAAATGAAAAACTGTTTTTT.

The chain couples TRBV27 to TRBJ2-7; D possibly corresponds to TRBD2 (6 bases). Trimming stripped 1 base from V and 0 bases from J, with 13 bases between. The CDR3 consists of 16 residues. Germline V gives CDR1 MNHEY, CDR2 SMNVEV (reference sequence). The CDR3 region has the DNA TGTGCCAGCAGTTTATTCGCGGGGTCCCTCTCCTACGAGCAGTACTTC. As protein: CASSLFAGSLSYEQYF.

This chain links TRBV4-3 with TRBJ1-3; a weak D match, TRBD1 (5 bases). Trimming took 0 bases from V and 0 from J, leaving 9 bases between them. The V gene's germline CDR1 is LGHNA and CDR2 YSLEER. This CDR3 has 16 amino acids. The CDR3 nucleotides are TGCGCCAGCAGCCAAGAGGGGGGGATCTCTGGAAACACCATATATTTT. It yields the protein CASSQEGGISGNTIYF.

CDR3 DNA sequence: TGTGCCAGCAGTGAATCGCCGACAGGGGTGGAAGATGGCTACACCTTC. Its translation is CASSESPTGVEDGYTF. The chain is built from TRBV6-1 and TRBJ1-2; 8 bases are a match to TRBD1. CDR1 and CDR2 (germline): MNHNS, SASEGT. V lost 2 bases and J lost 6; bases outside the gene matches: 11. This CDR3 region has 16 residues.

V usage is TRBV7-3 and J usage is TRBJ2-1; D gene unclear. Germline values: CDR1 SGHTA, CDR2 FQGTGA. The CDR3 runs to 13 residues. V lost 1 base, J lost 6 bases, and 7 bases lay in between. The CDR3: CASSLRSGNEQFF. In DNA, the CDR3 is TGTGCCAGCAGCTTAAGGTCGGGCAATGAGCAGTTCTTC.